The next 6 T cell receptor beta chains were all read from a single sample in a study of regulatory T cells in long-lasting Graves disease (dated by TCRdb to the early 2020s). The library came from multiplex PCR. This sample was sequenced with an Illumina HiSeq 4000. TCR beta libraries were built with iRepertoire HTBI primers and Arm-PCR amplification of CDR3 regions. The public reads were run again by TCRdb, first through fastp at Q25 and then through MiXCR, and only productive beta chains were kept. CDR3 protein duplicates are merged, each entry listing the most common genes and DNA. Present in this sample are hundreds of thousands of distinct CDR3 sequences, less than 25% of which were seen just once. About 8.3% of the sample belongs to the ten largest clones. The sample's time point label, decoded: persistent/refractory GD, antithyroid drugs over 5 years with positive TRAb. For both TCR sequencing and RNA sequencing, RNA was extracted from PBMCs using TRIzol.

The sequencing used peripheral blood mononuclear cells (PBMCs), collected when the disease was refractory, from a patient treated with antithyroid drugs. Receptors were obtained from a female donor with Graves disease.

Comment on this clonotype: This may stem from a read error, because a much larger clone lies one nucleotide away. The rearrangement links TRBV7-8 to TRBJ1-1; D uncertain. Trimming stripped 0 bases from V and 0 bases from J, with 8 bases between. The CDR3 sequence is 15 residues long. The germline V gene encodes CDR1 SGHVS and CDR2 FQNEAQ. CDR3 loop: CASSLAPVMNTEAFF. The DNA for the CDR3 is TGTGCCAGCAGCTTAGCGCCGGTTATGAACACTGAAGCTTTCTTT.

This clonotype has just a few counts. The chain has TRBV7-9 and TRBJ2-7; TRBD1 agrees at 7 bases. Germline loops: CDR1 SEHNR, CDR2 FQNEAQ (reference sequence). The CDR3 contains 15 residues. With 5 bases clipped from V and 3 bases from J, the junction kept 10 bases outside the gene matches. DNA for the CDR3: TGTGCCAGCAGCGCCGGACAGGAGGTGAACTACGAGCAGTACTTC. This translates into CASSAGQEVNYEQYF.

This clonotype was picked up a small number of times. One junction end disagrees with the germline gene, perhaps due to a read error. The CDR3 spells CASSLVSLAGTRRHF. The CDR3 DNA reads TGTGCCAGCAGCTTAGTCTCCCTAGCGGGGACTCGAAGACACTTC. The chain employs TRBV7-2 and TRBJ2-7, with 9 positions matching TRBD2. The CDR3 extends over 15 amino acids. Germline V gene lookup returns CDR1 SGHTA and CDR2 FQGNSA. Full variable domain (remainder filled in from reference TRBV7-2 and TRBJ2-7): GAGVSQSPSNKVTEKGKDVELRCDPISGHTALYWYRQSLGQGLEFLIYFQGNSAPDKSGLPSDRFSAERTGGSVSTLTIQRTQQEDSAVYLCASSLVSLAGTRRHFGPGTRLTVT.

This clonotype was observed many times. This chain joins TRBV2 and TRBJ2-7, with TRBD2 identical over 8 bases. Germline CDR1 SNHLY, CDR2 FYNNEI. The V gene end was trimmed by 9 bases and the J gene end by 5 bases; junction bases not matched to a gene: 9. The CDR3 covers 13 residues. The CDR3 DNA reads as TGTGCCAGGGAATCGGGAGGGCTGAACGAGCAGTACTTC. Amino acid sequence: CARESGGLNEQYF.

This clonotype was seen repeatedly, ten times or more. The chain has TRBV28 and TRBJ2-7; 7 positions match TRBD2. Trimming took 6 bases from V and 6 from J; bases not matched to a gene: 17. Germline V gene data show CDR1 as MDHEN and CDR2 as SYDVKM. CDR3 length: 16 residues. CDR3 DNA: TGTGCCAGCAGCTTCAGCTATGGACTAGAAGCGGCCGAGCAGTACTTC. Amino acids: CASSFSYGLEAAEQYF. Full variable domain (outside the CDR3, taken from reference TRBV28 and TRBJ2-7): DVKVTQSSRYLVKRTGEKVFLECVQDMDHENMFWYRQDPGLGLRLIYFSYDVKMKEKGDIPEGYSVSREKKERFSLILESASTNQTSMYLCASSFSYGLEAAEQYFGPGTRLTVT.

This clonotype was detected many times. This chain joins TRBV5-1 and TRBJ1-1; D may be TRBD1 (5 bases). The ends were cut back, 4 bases at V and 11 bases at J, with 18 bases in the middle. Germline V gene data show CDR1 as SGHRS and CDR2 as YFSETQ. There are 13 residues in the CDR3. The CDR3 sequence: CASSQPGLSGAFF. CDR3 bases: TGCGCCAGCAGCCAGCCGGGACTCAGCGGCGCTTTCTTT.